The rows below give T cell receptor beta chains drawn from one sample of a study of cytomegalovirus exposure and HLA in healthy donors. Some clones are missing from TCRdb's copy, which holds only in-frame ones; the method was immunoSEQ multiplex PCR. The sample has 160,000 or so clones, roughly 85% seen once; the top ten hold approximately 8%. Sequenced sample: PBMCs. The receptor source for this set is a male donor in good health and CMV-seropositive. The CDR3 runs from the conserved cysteine through the conserved F or W. D genes are given only for firm matches. Clone size is given for some rows only: seen once, a few or many times, or a class if the clone is expanded.

CDR3: CASSPPSTGGNEKLFF
DNA: TGCGCCAGCAGCCCCCCCTCCACGGGAGGTAATGAAAAACTGTTTTTT
V: TRBV4-1
J: TRBJ1-4
size: -
D: -

CDR3: CASTEGGQETQYF
DNA: TGTGCCAGCACAGAGGGCGGCCAAGAGACCCAGTACTTC
V: TRBV28
J: TRBJ2-5
size: -
D: -

CDR3: CASSTGVDQYF
DNA: TGTGCCAGCAGCACCGGAGTGGACCAGTACTTC
V: TRBV7-2
J: TRBJ2-5
size: -
D: -

CDR3: CASSFRPGGEQYF
DNA: TGTGCCAGCAGCTTTCGGCCAGGGGGCGAGCAGTACTTC
V: TRBV7-9
J: TRBJ2-7
size: -
D: TRBD1

CDR3: CASSVGLADYTDTQYF
DNA: TGTGCCAGCAGCGTAGGGCTAGCAGATTACACAGATACGCAGTATTTT
V: TRBV9
J: TRBJ2-3
size: once
D: -

CDR3: CASTGSPGTVIYF
DNA: TGTGCCTCGACAGGGTCCCCCGGTACCGTAATATATTTT
V: TRBV30
J: TRBJ1-3
size: once
D: TRBD1

CDR3: CASSPLTEVLAGYSTDTQYF
DNA: TGTGCCAGCAGTCCTCTGACCGAGGTCCTAGCGGGGTATAGCACAGATACGCAGTATTTT
V: TRBV27
J: TRBJ2-3
size: -
D: TRBD2

CDR3: CASSGLAGVGDTQYF
DNA: TGTGCCAGCAGTGGGCTAGCGGGAGTCGGAGATACGCAGTATTTT
V: TRBV27
J: TRBJ2-3
size: -
D: TRBD2

CDR3: CASSLDLENTEAFF
DNA: TGTGCCAGCTCACTCGACTTGGAAAACACTGAAGCTTTCTTT
V: TRBV18
J: TRBJ1-1
size: -
D: -

CDR3: CASSPSNQPQHF
DNA: TGTGCCAGCAGCCCAAGCAATCAGCCCCAGCATTTT
V: TRBV7-9
J: TRBJ1-5
size: -
D: -

CDR3: CASSLEAGGTPYEQYF
DNA: TGCGCCAGCAGCTTGGAAGCTGGCGGTACTCCCTACGAGCAGTACTTC
V: TRBV5-1
J: TRBJ2-7
size: -
D: -

CDR3: CSATGIYGYTF
DNA: TGCAGCGCCACAGGCATCTATGGCTACACCTTC
V: TRBV20-1
J: TRBJ1-2
size: once
D: -

CDR3: CASSVRAGGNEQFF
DNA: TGTGCCAGCAGCGTCCGAGCGGGGGGCAATGAGCAGTTCTTC
V: TRBV9
J: TRBJ2-1
size: -
D: TRBD2

CDR3: CASSLLGGLIQETQYF
DNA: TGTGCCAGCAGCCTCTTGGGGGGGCTCATCCAAGAGACCCAGTACTTC
V: TRBV7-2
J: TRBJ2-5
size: -
D: -

CDR3: CASSLNLALDTQYF
DNA: TGTGCCAGCAGCCTCAATCTAGCTTTGGATACGCAGTATTTT
V: TRBV9
J: TRBJ2-3
size: once
D: -

CDR3: CASSLTDTQYF
DNA: TGTGCCAGCAGCCTGACAGATACGCAGTATTTT
V: TRBV11-3
J: TRBJ2-3
size: few
D: -

CDR3: CASSLDVGTSGPKSF
DNA: TGTGCCAGCAGCTTAGATGTGGGGACTAGCGGGCCGAAATCCTTC
V: TRBV7-9
J: TRBJ2-7
size: -
D: TRBD2

CDR3: CASSSQGNTIYF
DNA: TGTGCCAGCAGCTCCCAGGGAAACACCATATATTTT
V: TRBV7-8
J: TRBJ1-3
size: -
D: -

CDR3: CASSPLSPGVGTGTEAFF
DNA: TGTGCCAGCTCACCACTCTCCCCAGGGGTGGGGACGGGCACTGAAGCTTTCTTT
V: TRBV18
J: TRBJ1-1
size: -
D: -

CDR3: CASSSRNTGELFF
DNA: TGTGCCAGCAGCTCCCGGAACACCGGGGAGCTGTTTTTT
V: TRBV7-9
J: TRBJ2-2
size: -
D: -

CDR3: CASSQTGENTGELFF
DNA: TGTGCCAGCAGTCAGACAGGGGAAAACACCGGGGAGCTGTTTTTT
V: TRBV6-6
J: TRBJ2-2
size: -
D: TRBD1

CDR3: CASSQEHRDYRNTEAFF
DNA: TGTGCCAGCAGCCAAGAACACAGGGATTATAGGAACACTGAAGCTTTCTTT
V: TRBV14
J: TRBJ1-1
size: -
D: -

CDR3: CASSQDLGRRMAYGYTF
DNA: TGCGCCAGCAGCCAAGATCTGGGTAGGAGGATGGCCTATGGCTACACCTTC
V: TRBV4-3
J: TRBJ1-2
size: -
D: -

CDR3: CAVGGTEAFF
DNA: TGTGCCGTGGGAGGGACAGAAGCTTTCTTT
V: TRBV6-6
J: TRBJ1-1
size: -
D: -

CDR3: CASSQGIAGGYEQYF
DNA: TGCGCCAGCAGCCAAGGGATAGCGGGGGGCTACGAGCAGTACTTC
V: TRBV4-1
J: TRBJ2-7
size: -
D: TRBD2

CDR3: CASSYSPGTAETQYF
DNA: TGTGCCAGCAGTTACTCCCCCGGGACAGCGGAGACCCAGTACTTC
V: TRBV6-6
J: TRBJ2-5
size: -
D: TRBD1

CDR3: CASSLAIGVAAYNEQFF
DNA: TGTGCCAGCAGCTTAGCTATTGGGGTAGCGGCCTACAATGAGCAGTTCTTC
V: TRBV7-9
J: TRBJ2-1
size: -
D: -

CDR3: CASSLGRGLYGYTF
DNA: TGTGCCAGCAGCCTTGGGAGGGGACTCTATGGCTACACCTTC
V: TRBV7-2
J: TRBJ1-2
size: -
D: -

CDR3: CASSAKGQGQETQYF
DNA: TGTGCCAGCAGCGCCAAGGGACAGGGGCAAGAGACCCAGTACTTC
V: TRBV21-1
J: TRBJ2-5
size: -
D: -

CDR3: CASSPAPGFSGNTIYF
DNA: TGTGCCAGCTCACCAGCTCCAGGTTTCTCTGGAAACACCATATATTTT
V: TRBV18
J: TRBJ1-3
size: few
D: -

CDR3: CASSLALSGSYNEQFF
DNA: TGCGCCAGCAGCTTGGCCCTTAGCGGGAGTTACAATGAGCAGTTCTTC
V: TRBV5-1
J: TRBJ2-1
size: -
D: TRBD2

CDR3: CASSLVGGGGQETQYF
DNA: TGTGCCAGCAGCTTAGTGGGTGGCGGGGGGCAAGAGACCCAGTACTTC
V: TRBV7-2
J: TRBJ2-5
size: -
D: TRBD2

CDR3: CAISDARRNTIYF
DNA: TGTGCCATCAGTGATGCCAGAAGAAACACCATATATTTT
V: TRBV10-3
J: TRBJ1-3
size: -
D: -

CDR3: CASSPRGSQETQYF
DNA: TGTGCCAGCAGCCCTCGGGGGAGCCAAGAGACCCAGTACTTC
V: TRBV5-6
J: TRBJ2-5
size: -
D: -

CDR3: CASSPGTDTQYF
DNA: TGCGCCAGCAGCCCGGGCACAGATACGCAGTATTTT
V: TRBV5-1
J: TRBJ2-3
size: -
D: -

CDR3: CASSFASGSLETQYF
DNA: TGTGCCAGCAGCTTTGCTAGCGGGAGTCTAGAGACCCAGTACTTC
V: TRBV7-2
J: TRBJ2-5
size: -
D: TRBD2

CDR3: CAIRGQGGNEQFF
DNA: TGTGCCATCCGGGGACAGGGCGGAAATGAGCAGTTCTTC
V: TRBV28
J: TRBJ2-1
size: -
D: TRBD1

CDR3: CASSLVGVYEQYF
DNA: TGTGCCAGCAGCTTAGTAGGGGTCTACGAGCAGTACTTC
V: TRBV13
J: TRBJ2-7
size: -
D: -

CDR3: CASSRDRGVNQPQHF
DNA: TGTGCCAGCAGTAGGGACAGGGGAGTGAATCAGCCCCAGCATTTT
V: TRBV6-5
J: TRBJ1-5
size: -
D: TRBD1

CDR3: CAWLGQVNTEAFF
DNA: TGTGCCTGGCTGGGACAGGTGAACACTGAAGCTTTCTTT
V: TRBV30
J: TRBJ1-1
size: -
D: TRBD1

CDR3: CASSVVAENTEAFF
DNA: TGTGCCAGCAGCGTAGTGGCAGAGAACACTGAAGCTTTCTTT
V: TRBV9
J: TRBJ1-1
size: -
D: -

CDR3: CAWSEGQGIGTEAFF
DNA: TGTGCCTGGAGTGAAGGACAGGGTATAGGGACTGAAGCTTTCTTT
V: TRBV30
J: TRBJ1-1
size: -
D: TRBD1

CDR3: CAISESGASQETQYF
DNA: TGTGCCATCAGTGAGTCAGGGGCCAGCCAAGAGACCCAGTACTTC
V: TRBV10-3
J: TRBJ2-5
size: -
D: -

CDR3: CASSVSGGILREQYF
DNA: TGTGCCAGCAGTGTGTCGGGGGGAATTCTAAGAGAGCAGTACTTC
V: TRBV2
J: TRBJ2-7
size: -
D: TRBD2

CDR3: CATFQGASYEQYF
DNA: TGTGCCACCTTTCAGGGGGCGAGCTACGAGCAGTACTTC
V: TRBV6-1
J: TRBJ2-7
size: -
D: TRBD1

CDR3: CASRTGGGYEQYF
DNA: TGTGCCAGCAGAACAGGGGGCGGCTACGAGCAGTACTTC
V: TRBV27
J: TRBJ2-7
size: -
D: TRBD1